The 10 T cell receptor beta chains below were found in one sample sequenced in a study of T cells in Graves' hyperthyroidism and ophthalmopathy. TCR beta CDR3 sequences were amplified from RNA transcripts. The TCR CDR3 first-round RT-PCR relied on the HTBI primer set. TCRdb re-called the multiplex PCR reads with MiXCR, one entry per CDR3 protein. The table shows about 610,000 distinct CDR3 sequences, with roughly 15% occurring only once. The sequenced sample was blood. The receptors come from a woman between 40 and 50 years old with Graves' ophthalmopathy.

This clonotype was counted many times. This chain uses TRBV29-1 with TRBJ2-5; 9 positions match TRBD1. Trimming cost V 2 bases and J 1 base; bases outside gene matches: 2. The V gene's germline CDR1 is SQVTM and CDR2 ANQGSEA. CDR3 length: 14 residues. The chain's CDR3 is CSVERDRAQETQYF. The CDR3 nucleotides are TGCAGCGTTGAACGGGACAGGGCCCAAGAGACCCAGTACTTC.

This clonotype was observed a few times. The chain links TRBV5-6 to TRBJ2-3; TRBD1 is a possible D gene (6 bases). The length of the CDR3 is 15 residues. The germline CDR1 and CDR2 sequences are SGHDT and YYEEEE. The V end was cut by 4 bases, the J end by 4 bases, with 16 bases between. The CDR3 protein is CASSPTGSGSDTQYF. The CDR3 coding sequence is TGTGCCAGCAGCCCAACAGGGTCCGGTTCAGATACGCAGTATTTT.

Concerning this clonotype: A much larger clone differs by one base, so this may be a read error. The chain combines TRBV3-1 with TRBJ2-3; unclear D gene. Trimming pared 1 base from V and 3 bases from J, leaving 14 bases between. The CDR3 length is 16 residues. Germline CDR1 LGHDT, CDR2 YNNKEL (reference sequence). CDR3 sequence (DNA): TGTGCCAGCAGCCAAGGGCGCAGATTCAGGACAGATACGCAGTATTTT. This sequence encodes CASSQGRRFRTDTQYF.

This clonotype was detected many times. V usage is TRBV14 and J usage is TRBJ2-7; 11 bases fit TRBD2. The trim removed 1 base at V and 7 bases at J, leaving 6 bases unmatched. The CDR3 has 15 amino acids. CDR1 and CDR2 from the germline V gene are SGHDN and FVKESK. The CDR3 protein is CASSQVTSGSGEQYF. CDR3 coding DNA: TGTGCCAGCAGCCAAGTCACTAGCGGGAGTGGGGAGCAGTACTTC.

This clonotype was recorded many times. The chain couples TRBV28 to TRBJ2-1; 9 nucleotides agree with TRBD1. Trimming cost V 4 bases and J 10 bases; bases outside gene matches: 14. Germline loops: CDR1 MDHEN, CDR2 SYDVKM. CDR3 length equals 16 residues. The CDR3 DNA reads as TGTGCCAGCAGTTCCCCGGTGGGACAGGGTTTTATGGAGCAGTTCTTC. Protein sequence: CASSSPVGQGFMEQFF.

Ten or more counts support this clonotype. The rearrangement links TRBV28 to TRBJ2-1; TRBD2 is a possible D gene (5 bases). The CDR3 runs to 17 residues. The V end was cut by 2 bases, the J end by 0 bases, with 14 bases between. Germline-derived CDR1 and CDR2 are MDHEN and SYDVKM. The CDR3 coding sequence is TGTGCCAGCAGTTTAGCGGCAGGAGGAAGCTCCTACAATGAGCAGTTCTTC. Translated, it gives CASSLAAGGSSYNEQFF.

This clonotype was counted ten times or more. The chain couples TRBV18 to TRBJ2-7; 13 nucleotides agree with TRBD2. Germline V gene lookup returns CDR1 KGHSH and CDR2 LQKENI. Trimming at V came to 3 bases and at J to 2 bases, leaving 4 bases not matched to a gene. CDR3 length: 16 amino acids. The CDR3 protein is CASSPPGTSGTYEQYF. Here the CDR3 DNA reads TGTGCCAGCTCACCTCCCGGGACTAGCGGGACCTACGAGCAGTACTTC.

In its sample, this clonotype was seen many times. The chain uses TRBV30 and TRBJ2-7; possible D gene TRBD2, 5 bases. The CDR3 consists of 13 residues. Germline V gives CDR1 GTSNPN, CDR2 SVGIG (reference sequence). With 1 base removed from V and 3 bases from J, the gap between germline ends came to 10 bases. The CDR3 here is CAWSGGVLYEQYF. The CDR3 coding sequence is TGTGCCTGGAGTGGGGGAGTCCTCTACGAGCAGTACTTC.

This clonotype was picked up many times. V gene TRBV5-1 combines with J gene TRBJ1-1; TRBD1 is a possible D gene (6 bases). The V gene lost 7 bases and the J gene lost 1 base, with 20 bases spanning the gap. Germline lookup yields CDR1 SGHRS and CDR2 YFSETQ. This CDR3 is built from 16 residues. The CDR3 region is CASGSGGGIGNTEAFF. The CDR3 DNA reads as TGCGCCAGCGGCTCCGGGGGCGGGATCGGGAACACTGAAGCTTTCTTT.

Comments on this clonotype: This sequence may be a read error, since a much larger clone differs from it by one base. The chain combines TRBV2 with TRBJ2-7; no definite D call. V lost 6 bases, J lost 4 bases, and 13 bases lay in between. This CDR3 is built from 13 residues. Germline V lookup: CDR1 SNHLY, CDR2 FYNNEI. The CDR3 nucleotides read TGTGCCAGCAGACCCCCGACCGTGTACGAGCAGTACTTC. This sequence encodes CASRPPTVYEQYF.